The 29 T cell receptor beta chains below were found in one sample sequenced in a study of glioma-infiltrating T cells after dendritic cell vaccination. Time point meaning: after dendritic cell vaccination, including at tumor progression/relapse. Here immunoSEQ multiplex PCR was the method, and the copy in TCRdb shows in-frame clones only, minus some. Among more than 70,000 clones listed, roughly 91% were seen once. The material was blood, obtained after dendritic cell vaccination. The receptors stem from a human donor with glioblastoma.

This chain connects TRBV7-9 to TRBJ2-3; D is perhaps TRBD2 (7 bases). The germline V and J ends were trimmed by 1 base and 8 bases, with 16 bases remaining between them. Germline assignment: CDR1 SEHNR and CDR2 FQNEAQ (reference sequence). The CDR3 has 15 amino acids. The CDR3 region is CASSLVAGRGSTQYF. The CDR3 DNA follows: TGTGCCAGCAGCTTAGTAGCGGGTAGGGGGAGTACGCAGTATTTT.

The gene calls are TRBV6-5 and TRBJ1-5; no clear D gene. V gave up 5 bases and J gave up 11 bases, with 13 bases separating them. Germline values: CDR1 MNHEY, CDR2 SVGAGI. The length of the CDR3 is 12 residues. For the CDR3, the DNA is TGTGCCAGCAGTCCCCTAAGAGAGGCCCAGCATTTT. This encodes CASSPLREAQHF.

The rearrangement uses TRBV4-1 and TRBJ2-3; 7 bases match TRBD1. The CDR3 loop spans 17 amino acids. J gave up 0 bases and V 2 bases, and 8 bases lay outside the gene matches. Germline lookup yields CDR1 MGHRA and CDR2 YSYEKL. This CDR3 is CASSQYGQGVSTDTQYF. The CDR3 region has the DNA TGCGCCAGCAGCCAATATGGGCAGGGGGTTAGCACAGATACGCAGTATTTT.

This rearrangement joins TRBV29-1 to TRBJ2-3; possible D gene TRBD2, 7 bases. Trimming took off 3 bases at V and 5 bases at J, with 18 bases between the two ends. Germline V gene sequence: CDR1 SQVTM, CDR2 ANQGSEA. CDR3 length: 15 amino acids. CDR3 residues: CSVELGGQGLDTQYF. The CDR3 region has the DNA TGCAGCGTTGAGTTGGGGGGGCAGGGCTTAGATACGCAGTATTTT.

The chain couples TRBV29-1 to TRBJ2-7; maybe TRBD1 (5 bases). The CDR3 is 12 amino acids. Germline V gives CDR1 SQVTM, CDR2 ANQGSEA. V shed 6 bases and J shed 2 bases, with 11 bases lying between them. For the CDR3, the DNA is TGCAGCGTAGCAGGGTCACCCTACGAGCAGTACTTC. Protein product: CSVAGSPYEQYF.

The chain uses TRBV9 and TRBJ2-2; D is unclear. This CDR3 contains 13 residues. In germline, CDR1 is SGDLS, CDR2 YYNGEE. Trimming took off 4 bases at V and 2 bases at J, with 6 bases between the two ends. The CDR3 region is CASSIQNTGELFF. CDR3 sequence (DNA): TGTGCCAGCAGCATACAAAACACCGGGGAGCTGTTTTTT.

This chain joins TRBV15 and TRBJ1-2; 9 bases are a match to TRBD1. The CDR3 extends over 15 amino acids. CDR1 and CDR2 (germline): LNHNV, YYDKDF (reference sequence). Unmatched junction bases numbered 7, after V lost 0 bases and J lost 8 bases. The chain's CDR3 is CATSRDGDRDHGYTF. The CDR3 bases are TGTGCCACCAGCAGAGATGGGGACAGGGATCACGGCTACACCTTC.

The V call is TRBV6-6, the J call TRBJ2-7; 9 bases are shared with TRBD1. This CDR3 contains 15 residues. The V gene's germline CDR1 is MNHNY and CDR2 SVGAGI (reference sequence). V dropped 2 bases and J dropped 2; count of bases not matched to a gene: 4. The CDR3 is CASSYTDRGPYEQYF. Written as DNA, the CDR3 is TGTGCCAGCAGTTACACGGACAGGGGCCCCTACGAGCAGTACTTC.

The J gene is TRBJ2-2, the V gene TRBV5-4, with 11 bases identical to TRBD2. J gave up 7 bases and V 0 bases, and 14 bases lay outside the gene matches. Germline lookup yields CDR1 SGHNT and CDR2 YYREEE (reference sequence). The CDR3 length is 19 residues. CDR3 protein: CASSLGIPGTSGGIGELFF. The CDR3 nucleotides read TGTGCCAGCAGCTTGGGTATCCCCGGAACTAGCGGGGGCATCGGGGAGCTGTTTTTT.

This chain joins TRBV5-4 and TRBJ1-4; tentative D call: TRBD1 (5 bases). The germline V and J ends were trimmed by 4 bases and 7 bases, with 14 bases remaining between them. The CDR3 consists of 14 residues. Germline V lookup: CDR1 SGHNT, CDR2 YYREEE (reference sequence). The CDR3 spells CASSGAGIGEKLFF. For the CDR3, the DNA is TGTGCCAGCAGCGGGGCCGGAATTGGTGAAAAACTGTTTTTT.

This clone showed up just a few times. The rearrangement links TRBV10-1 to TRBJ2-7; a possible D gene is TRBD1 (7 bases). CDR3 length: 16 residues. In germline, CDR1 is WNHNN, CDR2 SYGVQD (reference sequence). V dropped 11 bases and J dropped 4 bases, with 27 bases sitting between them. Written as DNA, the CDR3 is TGCGCCCGAAGGGCATGGGACAGCCAGGAGGGTTACGAGCAGTACTTC. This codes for CARRAWDSQEGYEQYF.

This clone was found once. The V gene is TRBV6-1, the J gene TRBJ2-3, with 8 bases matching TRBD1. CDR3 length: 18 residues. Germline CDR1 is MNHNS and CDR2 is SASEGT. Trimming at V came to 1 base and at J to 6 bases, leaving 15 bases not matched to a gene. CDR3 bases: TGTGCCAGCAGTGAAGGAAGACAGGGGAATCCCTTCCTTGATACGCAGTATTTT. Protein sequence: CASSEGRQGNPFLDTQYF.

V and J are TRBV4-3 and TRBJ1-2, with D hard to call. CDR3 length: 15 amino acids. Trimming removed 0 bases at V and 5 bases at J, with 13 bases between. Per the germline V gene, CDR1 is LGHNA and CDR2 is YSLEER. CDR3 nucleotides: TGCGCCAGCAGCCAAGACGCGGCTACGGGGTATGGCTACACCTTC. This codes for CASSQDAATGYGYTF.

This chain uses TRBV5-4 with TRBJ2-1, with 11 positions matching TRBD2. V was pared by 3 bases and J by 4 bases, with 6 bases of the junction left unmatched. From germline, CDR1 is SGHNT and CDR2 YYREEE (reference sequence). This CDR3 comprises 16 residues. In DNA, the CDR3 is TGTGCCAGCAGCTCCCCCCTAGCGGGGGGATACAATGAGCAGTTCTTC. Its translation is CASSSPLAGGYNEQFF.

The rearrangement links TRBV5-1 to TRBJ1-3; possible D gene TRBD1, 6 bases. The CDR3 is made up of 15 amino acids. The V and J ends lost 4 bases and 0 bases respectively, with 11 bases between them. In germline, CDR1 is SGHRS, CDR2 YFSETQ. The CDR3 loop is CASSLGQLSGNTIYF. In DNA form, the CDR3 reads TGCGCCAGCAGCCTTGGACAGCTCTCTGGAAACACCATATATTTT.

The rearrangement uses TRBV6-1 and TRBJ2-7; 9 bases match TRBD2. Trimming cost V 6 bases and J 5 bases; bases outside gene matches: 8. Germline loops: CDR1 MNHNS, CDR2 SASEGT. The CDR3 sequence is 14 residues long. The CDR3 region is CASRGGRAGHEQYF. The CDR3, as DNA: TGTGCCAGCAGGGGCGGGAGGGCCGGCCACGAGCAGTACTTC.

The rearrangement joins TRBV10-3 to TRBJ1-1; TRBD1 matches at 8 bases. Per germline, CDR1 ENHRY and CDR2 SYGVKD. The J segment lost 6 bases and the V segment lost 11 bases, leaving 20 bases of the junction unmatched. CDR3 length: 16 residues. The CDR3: CAARSRGVEGQAEAFF. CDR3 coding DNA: TGTGCCGCCCGTAGCAGGGGAGTAGAGGGACAGGCTGAAGCTTTCTTT.

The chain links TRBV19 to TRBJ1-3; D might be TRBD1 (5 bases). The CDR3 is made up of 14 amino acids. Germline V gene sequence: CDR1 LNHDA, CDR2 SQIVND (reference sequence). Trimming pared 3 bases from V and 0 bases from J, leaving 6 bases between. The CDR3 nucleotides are TGTGCCAGTAGTATCGACAGCTCTGGAAACACCATATATTTT. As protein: CASSIDSSGNTIYF.

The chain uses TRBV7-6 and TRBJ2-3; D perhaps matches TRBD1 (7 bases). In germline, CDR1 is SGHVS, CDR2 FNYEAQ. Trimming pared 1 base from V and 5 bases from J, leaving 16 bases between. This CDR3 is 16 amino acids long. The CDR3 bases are TGTGCCAGCAGCTTAGGGGCAGGGGGGACCATAGATACGCAGTATTTT. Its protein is CASSLGAGGTIDTQYF. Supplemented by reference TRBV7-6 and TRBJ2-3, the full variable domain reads GAGVSQSPRYKVTKRGQDVALRCDPISGHVSLYWYRQALGQGPEFLTYFNYEAQQDKSGLPNDRFSAERPEGSISTLTIQRTEQRDSAMYRCASSLGAGGTIDTQYFGPGTRLTVL.

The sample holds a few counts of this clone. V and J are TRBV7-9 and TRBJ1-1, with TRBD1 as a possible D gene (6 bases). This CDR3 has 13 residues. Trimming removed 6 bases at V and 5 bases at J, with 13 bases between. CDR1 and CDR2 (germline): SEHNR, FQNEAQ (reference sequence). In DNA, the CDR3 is TGTGCCAGCAGAGACAAGGGGGGGACTGAAGCTTTCTTT. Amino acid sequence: CASRDKGGTEAFF.

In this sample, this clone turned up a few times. CDR3 loop: CASSLDQTGGREKLFF. CDR3 in DNA: TGTGCCAGCAGCTTAGACCAGACAGGGGGAAGGGAAAAACTGTTTTTT. The chain has TRBV7-9 and TRBJ1-4; 9 nucleotides align to TRBD1. CDR3 length: 16 residues. J was trimmed by 8 bases and V by 1 base; bases with no gene match: 8. Germline V gene data show CDR1 as SEHNR and CDR2 as FQNEAQ (reference sequence).

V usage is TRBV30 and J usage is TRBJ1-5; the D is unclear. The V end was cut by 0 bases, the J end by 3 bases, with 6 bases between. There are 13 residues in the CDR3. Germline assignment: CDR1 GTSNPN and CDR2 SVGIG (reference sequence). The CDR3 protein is CAWSVSANQPQHF. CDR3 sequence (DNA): TGTGCCTGGAGTGTAAGCGCCAATCAGCCCCAGCATTTT. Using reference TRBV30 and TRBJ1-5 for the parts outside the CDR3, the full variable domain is SQTIHQWPATLVQPVGSPLSLECTVEGTSNPNLYWYRQAAGRGLQLLFYSVGIGQISSEVPQNLSASRPQDRQFILSSKKLLLSDSGFYLCAWSVSANQPQHFGDGTRLSIL.

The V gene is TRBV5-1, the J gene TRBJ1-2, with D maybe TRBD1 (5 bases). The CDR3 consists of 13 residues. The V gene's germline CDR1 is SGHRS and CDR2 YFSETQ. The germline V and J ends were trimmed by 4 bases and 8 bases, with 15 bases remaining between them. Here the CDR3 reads CASSPDGGGGYTF. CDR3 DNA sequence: TGCGCCAGCAGCCCGGACGGGGGGGGAGGCTACACCTTC. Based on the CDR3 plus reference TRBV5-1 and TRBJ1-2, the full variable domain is KAGVTQTPRYLIKTRGQQVTLSCSPISGHRSVSWYQQTPGQGLQFLFEYFSETQRNKGNFPGRFSGRQFSNSRSEMNVSTLELGDSALYLCASSPDGGGGYTFGSGTRLTVV.

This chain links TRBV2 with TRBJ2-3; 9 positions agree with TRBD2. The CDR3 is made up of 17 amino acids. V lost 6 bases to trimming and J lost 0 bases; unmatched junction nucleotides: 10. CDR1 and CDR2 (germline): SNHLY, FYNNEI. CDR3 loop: CASRFGSGGLSTDTQYF. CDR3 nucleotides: TGTGCCAGCAGGTTTGGTAGCGGGGGCCTGAGCACAGATACGCAGTATTTT.

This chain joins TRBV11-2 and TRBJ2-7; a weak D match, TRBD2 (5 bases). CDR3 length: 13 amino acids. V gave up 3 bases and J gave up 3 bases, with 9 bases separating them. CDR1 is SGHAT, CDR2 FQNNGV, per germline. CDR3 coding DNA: TGTGCCAGCAGCTTTGAAGCGGTCTACGAGCAGTACTTC. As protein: CASSFEAVYEQYF.

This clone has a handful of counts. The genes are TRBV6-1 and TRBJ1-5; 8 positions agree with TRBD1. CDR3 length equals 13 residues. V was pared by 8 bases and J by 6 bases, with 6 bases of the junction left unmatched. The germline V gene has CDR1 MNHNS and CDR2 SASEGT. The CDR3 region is CASLGQGVQPQHF. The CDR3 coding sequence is TGTGCCAGCCTAGGACAGGGAGTTCAGCCCCAGCATTTT.

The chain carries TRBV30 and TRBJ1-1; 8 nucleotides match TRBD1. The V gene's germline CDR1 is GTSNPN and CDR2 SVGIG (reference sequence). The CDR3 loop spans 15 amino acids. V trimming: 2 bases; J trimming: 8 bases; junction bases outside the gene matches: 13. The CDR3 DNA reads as TGTGCCTGGAGTACCCGCGGACAGGGCGTCTCCGAAGCTTTCTTT. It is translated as CAWSTRGQGVSEAFF.

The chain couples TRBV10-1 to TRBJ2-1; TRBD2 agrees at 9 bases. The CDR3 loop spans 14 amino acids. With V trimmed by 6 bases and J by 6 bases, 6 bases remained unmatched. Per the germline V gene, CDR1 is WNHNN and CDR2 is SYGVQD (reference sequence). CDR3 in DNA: TGCGCCAGCAGGCGGGGGGGTAATAGCAATGAGCAGTTCTTC. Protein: CASRRGGNSNEQFF.

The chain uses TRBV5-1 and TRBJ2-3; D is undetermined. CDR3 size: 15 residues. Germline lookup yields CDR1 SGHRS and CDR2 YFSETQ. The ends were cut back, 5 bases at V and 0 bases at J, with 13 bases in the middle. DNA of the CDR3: TGCGCCAGCAGTTCGAACGCCGGGAGCACAGATACGCAGTATTTT. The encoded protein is CASSSNAGSTDTQYF.